This T cell receptor beta chain is drawn from a study of CD8+ T cells in alopecia areata. Treatment described: oral pan-JAK inhibitor, 5-10 mg twice daily. This CDR3 comprises 13 residues. The V end was cut by 3 bases, the J end by 2 bases, with 5 bases between. Germline-derived CDR1 and CDR2 are MNHEY and SMNVEV (reference sequence). Study results and limitations: Among the top 100, expanded CD8+ clones were significantly decreased by tofacitinib, as was scalp clonality. Tofacitinib did not eliminate many expanded lesional clones from scalp or blood.

After isolation, RNA underwent reverse transcription to generate cDNA as the sequencing template. The method was immunoSEQ multiplex PCR; TCRdb's version includes in-frame clones alone and lacks a portion of them. In the table there are about 210,000 clones, approximately 72% of which are singletons. A word on this clone: Its antigen is unidentified.

The source is a human donor with alopecia areata. The specimen was CD4+ T cells sorted from blood, collected around week 46, from a patient treated with tofacitinib. V usage is TRBV27 and J usage is TRBJ1-5; no clear D gene. For the CDR3, the DNA is TGTGCCAGCAGTTTGAGGGGCAATCAGCCCCAGCATTTT. Translated, it gives CASSLRGNQPQHF.